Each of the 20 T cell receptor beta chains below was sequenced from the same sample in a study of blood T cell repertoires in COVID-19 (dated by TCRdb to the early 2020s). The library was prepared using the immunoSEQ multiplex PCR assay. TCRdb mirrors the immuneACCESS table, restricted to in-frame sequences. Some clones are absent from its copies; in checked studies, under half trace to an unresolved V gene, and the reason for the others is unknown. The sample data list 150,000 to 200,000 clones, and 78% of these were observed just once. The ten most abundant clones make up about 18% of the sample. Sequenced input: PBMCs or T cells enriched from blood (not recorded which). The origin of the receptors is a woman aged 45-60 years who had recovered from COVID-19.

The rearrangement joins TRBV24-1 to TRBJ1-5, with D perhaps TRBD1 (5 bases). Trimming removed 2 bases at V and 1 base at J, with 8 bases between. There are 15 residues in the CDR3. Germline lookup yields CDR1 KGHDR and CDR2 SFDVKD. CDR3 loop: CATSDSGQSNQPQHF. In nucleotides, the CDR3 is TGTGCCACCAGTGATTCTGGACAAAGCAATCAGCCCCAGCATTTT.

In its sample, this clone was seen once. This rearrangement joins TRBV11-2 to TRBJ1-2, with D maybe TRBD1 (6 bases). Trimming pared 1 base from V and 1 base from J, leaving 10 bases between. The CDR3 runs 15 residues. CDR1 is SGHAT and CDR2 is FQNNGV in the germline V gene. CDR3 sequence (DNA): TGTGCCAGCAGCTTAGGGCACAGGGTTAACTATGGCTACACCTTC. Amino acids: CASSLGHRVNYGYTF.

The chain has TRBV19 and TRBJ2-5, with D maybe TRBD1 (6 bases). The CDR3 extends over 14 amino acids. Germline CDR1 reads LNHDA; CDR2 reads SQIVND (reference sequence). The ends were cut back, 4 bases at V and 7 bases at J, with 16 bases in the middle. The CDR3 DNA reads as TGTGCCAGTAGTACAGGGGAAGGTATGTCGACCCAGTACTTC. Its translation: CASSTGEGMSTQYF.

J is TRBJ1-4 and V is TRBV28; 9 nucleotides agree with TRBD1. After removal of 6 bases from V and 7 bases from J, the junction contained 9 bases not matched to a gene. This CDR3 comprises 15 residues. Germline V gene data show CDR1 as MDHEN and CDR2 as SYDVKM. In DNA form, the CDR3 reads TGTGCCAGCAGACGGGACAGGGTGGGGACTGAAAAACTGTTTTTT. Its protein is CASRRDRVGTEKLFF.

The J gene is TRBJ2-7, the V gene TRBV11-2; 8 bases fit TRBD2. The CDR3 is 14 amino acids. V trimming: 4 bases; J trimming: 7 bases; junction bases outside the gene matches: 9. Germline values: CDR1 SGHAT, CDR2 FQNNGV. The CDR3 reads CASSSRPGLVEQYF. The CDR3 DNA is TGTGCCAGCAGCTCAAGACCGGGACTAGTTGAGCAGTACTTC. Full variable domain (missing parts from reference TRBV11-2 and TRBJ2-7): EAGVAQSPRYKIIEKRQSVAFWCNPISGHATLYWYQQILGQGPKLLIQFQNNGVVDDSQLPKDRFSAERLKGVDSTLKIQPAKLEDSAVYLCASSSRPGLVEQYFGPGTRLTVT.

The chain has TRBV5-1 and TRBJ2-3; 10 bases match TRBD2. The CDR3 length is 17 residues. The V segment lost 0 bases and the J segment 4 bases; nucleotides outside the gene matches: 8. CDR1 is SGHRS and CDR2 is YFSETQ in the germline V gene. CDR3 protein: CASSLGLAGVVSDTQYF. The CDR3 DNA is TGCGCCAGCAGCTTGGGGCTAGCGGGAGTGGTATCAGATACGCAGTATTTT.

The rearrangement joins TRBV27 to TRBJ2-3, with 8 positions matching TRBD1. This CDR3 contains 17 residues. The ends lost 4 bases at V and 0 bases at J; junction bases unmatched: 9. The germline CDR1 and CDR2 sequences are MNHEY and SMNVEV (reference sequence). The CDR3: CASSSPGTGASTDTQYF. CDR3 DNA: TGTGCCAGCAGTTCCCCCGGGACAGGAGCTAGCACAGATACGCAGTATTTT.

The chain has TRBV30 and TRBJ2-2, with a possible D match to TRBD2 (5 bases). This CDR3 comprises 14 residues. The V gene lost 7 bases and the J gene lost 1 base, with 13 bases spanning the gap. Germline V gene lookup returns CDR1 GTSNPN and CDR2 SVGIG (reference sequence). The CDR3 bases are TGTGCCTCTAGCCAGTCCAGGAACACCGGGGAGCTGTTTTTT. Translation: CASSQSRNTGELFF.

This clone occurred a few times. The CDR3 DNA follows: TGCGCCAGCAGCCGACAGGGAGACTGGGAGGTTGAGACCCAGTACTTC. Its translation: CASSRQGDWEVETQYF. This rearrangement joins TRBV5-1 to TRBJ2-5; possibly TRBD1 for D (7 bases). This CDR3 is built from 16 residues. In germline, CDR1 is SGHRS, CDR2 YFSETQ. V was pared by 4 bases and J by 5 bases, with 21 bases between.

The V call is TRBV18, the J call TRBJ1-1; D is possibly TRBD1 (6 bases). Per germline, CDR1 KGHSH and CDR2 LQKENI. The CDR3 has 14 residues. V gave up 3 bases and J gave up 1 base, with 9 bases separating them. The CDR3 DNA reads TGTGCCAGCTCACCTAAGACAGGGAACACTGAAGCTTTCTTT. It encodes CASSPKTGNTEAFF.

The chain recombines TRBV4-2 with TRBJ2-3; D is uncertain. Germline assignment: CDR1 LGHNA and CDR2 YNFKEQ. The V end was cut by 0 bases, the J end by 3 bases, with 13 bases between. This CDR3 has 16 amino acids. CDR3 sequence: CASSQDSTTGTDTQYF. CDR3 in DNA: TGTGCCAGCAGCCAAGATAGTACGACTGGTACAGATACGCAGTATTTT.

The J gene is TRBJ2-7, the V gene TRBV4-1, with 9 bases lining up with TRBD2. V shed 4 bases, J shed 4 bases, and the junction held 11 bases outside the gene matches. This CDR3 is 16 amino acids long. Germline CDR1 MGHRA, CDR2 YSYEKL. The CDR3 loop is CASSLTGLAPIYEQYF. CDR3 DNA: TGCGCCAGCAGCCTAACGGGACTAGCACCAATATACGAGCAGTACTTC.

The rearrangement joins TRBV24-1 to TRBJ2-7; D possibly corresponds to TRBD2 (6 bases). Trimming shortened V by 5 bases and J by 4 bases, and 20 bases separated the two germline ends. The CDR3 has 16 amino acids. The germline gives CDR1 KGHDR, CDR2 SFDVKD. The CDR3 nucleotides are TGTGCCACCAGTGGAGGGGACGGGAGCGCGCGTTACGAGCAGTACTTC. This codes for CATSGGDGSARYEQYF.

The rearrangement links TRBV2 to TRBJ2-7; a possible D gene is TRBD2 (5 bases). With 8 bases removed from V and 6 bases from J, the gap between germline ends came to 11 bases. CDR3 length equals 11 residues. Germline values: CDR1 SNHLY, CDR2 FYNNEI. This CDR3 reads CASGGSGEQYF. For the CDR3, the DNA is TGTGCCAGCGGTGGGAGCGGCGAGCAGTACTTC.

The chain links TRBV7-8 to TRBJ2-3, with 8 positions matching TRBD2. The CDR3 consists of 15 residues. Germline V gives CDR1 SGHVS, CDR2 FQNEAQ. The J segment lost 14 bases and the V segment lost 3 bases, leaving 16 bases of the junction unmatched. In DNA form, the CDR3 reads TGTGCCAGCAGCTTGGCAACTAGCGGAGGGGCCAACCGGTATTTT. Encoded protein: CASSLATSGGANRYF.

The DNA for the CDR3 is TGTGCCAGCGATGAGACCGGCAGGGCTAACACTGAAGCTTTCTTT. Amino acid sequence: CASDETGRANTEAFF. This chain connects TRBV28 to TRBJ1-1; TRBD1 might be the D (5 bases). Deletions cut 8 bases from V and 2 bases from J, with 18 bases between. The CDR3 length is 15 residues. Germline V gene data show CDR1 as MDHEN and CDR2 as SYDVKM.

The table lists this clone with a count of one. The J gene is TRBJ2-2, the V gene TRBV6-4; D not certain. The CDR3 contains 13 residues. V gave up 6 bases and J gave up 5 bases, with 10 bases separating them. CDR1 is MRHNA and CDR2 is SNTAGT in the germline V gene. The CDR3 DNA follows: TGTGCCAGCAGCCTTTCGACAACCGGGGAGCTGTTTTTT. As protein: CASSLSTTGELFF.

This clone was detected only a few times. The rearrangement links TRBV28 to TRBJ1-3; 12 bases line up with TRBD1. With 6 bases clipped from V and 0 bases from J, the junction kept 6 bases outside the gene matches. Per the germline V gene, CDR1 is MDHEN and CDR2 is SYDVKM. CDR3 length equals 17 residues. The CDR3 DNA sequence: TGTGCCAGCAGAGGGACAGGGGGCGCGGGCTCTGGAAACACCATATATTTT. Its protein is CASRGTGGAGSGNTIYF.

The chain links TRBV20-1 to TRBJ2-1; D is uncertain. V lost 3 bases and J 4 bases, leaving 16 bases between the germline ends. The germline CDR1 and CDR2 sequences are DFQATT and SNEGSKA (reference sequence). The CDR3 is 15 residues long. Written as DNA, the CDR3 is TGCAGTGCTAGTTTCGAGGCCCGACGATACAATGAGCAGTTCTTC. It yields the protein CSASFEARRYNEQFF.

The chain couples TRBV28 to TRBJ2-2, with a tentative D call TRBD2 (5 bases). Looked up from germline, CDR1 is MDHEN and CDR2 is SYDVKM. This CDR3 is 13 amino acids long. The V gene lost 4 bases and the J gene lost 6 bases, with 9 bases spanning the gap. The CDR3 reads CASSYPSSGELFF. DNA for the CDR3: TGTGCCAGCAGTTACCCTAGCTCCGGGGAGCTGTTTTTT.